This T cell receptor beta chain was sequenced for a study of Ad26.COV2.S vaccination and SARS-CoV-2 variants. Treatment given: about 20 received Ad26.COV2.S at low or high dose, single or two shots; 5 received placebo; per-sample allocation not given. On day 63 after the first injection, vaccine and placebo recipients gave samples. The CDR3 covers 15 residues. V was shortened by 7 bases and J by 1 base, with 15 bases between the two germline ends. Germline V CDR1 and CDR2: SGHRS, YFSETQ. Produced via immunoSEQ multiplex PCR; TCRdb's table is partial and in-frame only. This sample has roughly 270,000 clones, with approximately 87% found just once. Concerning this clone itself: The antigen is not known.

The study's findings and limits: Placebo recipients trailed vaccine recipients in spike-specific TCR breadth. Substantial response breadth was reportedly seen for spike-specific CD8+ and CD4+ T cells after vaccination. Vaccine and placebo groups showed comparable non-spike TCR breadth.

This chain uses TRBV5-1 with TRBJ2-1; D gene ambiguous. This clonotype was obtained from a person between 18 and 59 years old who received the Ad26.COV2.S COVID-19 vaccine or a placebo. The starting material was peripheral blood, obtained in a trial of Ad26.COV2.S vaccine versus placebo. The CDR3 DNA reads as TGCGCCAGCTTTCTGGGCAGGCAATCCTACAATGAGCAGTTCTTC. Protein product: CASFLGRQSYNEQFF.